Below, 32 T cell receptor beta chains from the same sample are listed, as sequenced in a study of blood T cell repertoires in COVID-19. Libraries were prepared by immunoSEQ multiplex PCR; TCRdb keeps only in-frame clonotypes and omits some of them. The table lists some 210,000 clones, roughly 90% of them singletons. Sample: peripheral blood. These receptors originate from a man in his 60s who had recovered from COVID-19.

The V call is TRBV4-1, the J call TRBJ1-2; D unresolved. Between the trimmed V and J ends, which lost 5 bases and 4 bases, there was a span of 11 bases. The CDR3 has 13 amino acids. Germline assignment: CDR1 MGHRA and CDR2 YSYEKL. The DNA for the CDR3 is TGCGCCAGCAGCGCCCGGGAGGGCTATGGCTACACCTTC. It encodes CASSAREGYGYTF.

The chain is built from TRBV9 and TRBJ1-6, with D unclear. In germline, CDR1 is SGDLS, CDR2 YYNGEE. V lost 3 bases and J 10 bases, leaving 8 bases between the germline ends. This CDR3 is 12 amino acids long. CDR3 nucleotides: TGTGCCAGCAGCGGACTAGGCTCACCCCTCCACTTT. Translated, it gives CASSGLGSPLHF.

J is TRBJ2-1 and V is TRBV27; 7 bases align to TRBD2. The germline V gene encodes CDR1 MNHEY and CDR2 SMNVEV (reference sequence). V trimming: 4 bases; J trimming: 7 bases; junction bases outside the gene matches: 16. The CDR3 loop spans 17 amino acids. In nucleotides, the CDR3 is TGTGCCAGCAGTTCGGCCCGACGGGAGGCGGGTGAGAATGAGCAGTTCTTC. Its translation: CASSSARREAGENEQFF.

This chain links TRBV5-1 with TRBJ1-1, with TRBD1 identical over 7 bases. The CDR3 covers 14 residues. Germline CDR1 and CDR2: SGHRS and YFSETQ. J lost 6 bases, V lost 3 bases, and 8 bases had no gene match. The CDR3 DNA reads as TGCGCCAGCAGCTCGAGAACAGGGGTGGCTGAAGCTTTCTTT. Its protein product is CASSSRTGVAEAFF.

A single count supports this clone. The CDR3 spells CASTLDISYEQYF. In DNA, the CDR3 is TGTGCCAGCACCTTGGACATTTCCTACGAGCAGTACTTC. The J gene is TRBJ2-7, the V gene TRBV11-2; perhaps TRBD1 as D (5 bases). Germline V gene lookup returns CDR1 SGHAT and CDR2 FQNNGV. This CDR3 spans 13 amino acids. V was cut by 7 bases and J by 1 base, with 11 bases left in between. The full variable domain, rest sourced from reference TRBV11-2 and TRBJ2-7, is EAGVAQSPRYKIIEKRQSVAFWCNPISGHATLYWYQQILGQGPKLLIQFQNNGVVDDSQLPKDRFSAERLKGVDSTLKIQPAKLEDSAVYLCASTLDISYEQYFGPGTRLTVT.

The V gene is TRBV19, the J gene TRBJ1-1; D is perhaps TRBD1 (5 bases). The CDR3 runs to 15 residues. Germline-derived CDR1 and CDR2 are LNHDA and SQIVND (reference sequence). Trimming cost V 5 bases and J 3 bases, with 16 bases left between them. The CDR3 region is CASSSHLGGDTEAFF. The CDR3 nucleotides read TGTGCCAGTAGTTCCCACTTGGGGGGGGACACTGAAGCTTTCTTT.

This chain links TRBV2 with TRBJ2-3, with 10 bases that match TRBD2. The CDR3 contains 14 residues. V gave up 8 bases and J gave up 3 bases; unmatched junction bases: 5. From germline, CDR1 is SNHLY and CDR2 FYNNEI. CDR3 in DNA: TGTGCCAGCCTTAGCGGGAGGTCGACAGATACGCAGTATTTT. This translates into CASLSGRSTDTQYF. Complete variable domain (other parts from reference TRBV2 and TRBJ2-3): EPEVTQTPSHQVTQMGQEVILRCVPISNHLYFYWYRQILGQKVEFLVSFYNNEISEKSEIFDDQFSVERPDGSNFTLKIRSTKLEDSAMYFCASLSGRSTDTQYFGPGTRLTVL.

This rearrangement joins TRBV19 to TRBJ1-4, with 9 bases identical to TRBD1. Per germline, CDR1 LNHDA and CDR2 SQIVND (reference sequence). There are 19 residues in the CDR3. V lost 7 bases to trimming and J lost 7 bases; unmatched junction nucleotides: 22. The DNA for the CDR3 is TGTGCCAGTACCGAAAGGATTGCGGGACAGGGACCAGGGACTGAAAAACTGTTTTTT. Encoded protein: CASTERIAGQGPGTEKLFF.

This clone was detected only a few times. The chain recombines TRBV19 with TRBJ1-5, with a possible D match to TRBD1 (6 bases). Trimming pared 7 bases from V and 7 bases from J, leaving 14 bases between. The germline V gene encodes CDR1 LNHDA and CDR2 SQIVND (reference sequence). This CDR3 is 13 amino acids long. Written as DNA, the CDR3 is TGTGCCAGTACGAACAGGGCTCTACAGCCCCAGCATTTT. Protein product: CASTNRALQPQHF.

With regard to this clone: An end of the junction differs from the germline gene, which may be a read error. The CDR3 DNA is TGTGCCAGCAGCCCCCCCGCGGCGTCGTTGAACTTT. Amino acid sequence: CASSPPAASLNF. This chain uses TRBV28 with TRBJ1-6; D not certain. CDR1 is MDHEN, CDR2 SYDVKM, per germline. The CDR3 runs 12 residues. The whole variable domain, remainder taken from reference TRBV28 and TRBJ1-6, is DVKVTQSSRYLVKRTGEKVFLECVQDMDHENMFWYRQDPGLGLRLIYFSYDVKMKEKGDIPEGYSVSREKKERFSLILESASTNQTSMYLCASSPPAASLNFGNGTRLTVT.

CDR3 in DNA: TGTGCCAGCAGTTACTCGAAGGGCAGGGAGGGTGGCTACACCTTC. It is translated as CASSYSKGREGGYTF. The V call is TRBV6-5, the J call TRBJ1-2; D possibly corresponds to TRBD1 (5 bases). Germline V lookup: CDR1 MNHEY, CDR2 SVGAGI. CDR3 length: 15 amino acids. The V and J ends lost 0 bases and 7 bases respectively, with 15 bases between them.

This clone was picked up a small number of times. This chain links TRBV18 with TRBJ1-5; TRBD1 matches 7 bases. Germline values: CDR1 KGHSH, CDR2 LQKENI. V lost 5 bases, J lost 3 bases, and 4 bases stayed unmatched. The CDR3 length is 14 residues. DNA of the CDR3: TGTGCCAGCTCATGGGACAGTCCCAATCAGCCCCAGCATTTT. Amino acid sequence: CASSWDSPNQPQHF.

This rearrangement joins TRBV5-1 to TRBJ2-1; 8 nucleotides match TRBD1. Germline V gene sequence: CDR1 SGHRS, CDR2 YFSETQ. The V and J ends lost 4 bases and 4 bases, in that order; junction bases with no gene match: 7. The CDR3 totals 15 residues. The CDR3 coding sequence is TGCGCCAGCAGCCTGGCAGGGGGCGAGTACAATGAGCAGTTCTTC. Amino acids: CASSLAGGEYNEQFF.

This clone was seen once. The gene calls are TRBV10-3 and TRBJ2-7, with D possibly TRBD2 on 5 matching bases. Per the germline V gene, CDR1 is ENHRY and CDR2 is SYGVKD. The CDR3 is 15 amino acids. Trimming shortened V by 2 bases and J by 0 bases, and 11 bases separated the two germline ends. In nucleotides, the CDR3 is TGTGCCATCAGTGAGCCATACGGGATCTCCTACGAGCAGTACTTC. Protein: CAISEPYGISYEQYF.

J is TRBJ2-7 and V is TRBV18; possible D gene TRBD1, 5 bases. The CDR3 has 14 amino acids. The V gene lost 3 bases and the J gene lost 1 base, with 10 bases spanning the gap. The germline V gene encodes CDR1 KGHSH and CDR2 LQKENI. The CDR3 loop reads CASSPSTVSYEQYF. The CDR3 DNA reads as TGTGCCAGCTCACCTTCGACAGTTTCCTACGAGCAGTACTTC.

The table lists this clone with a few counts. The chain links TRBV19 to TRBJ1-5; 7 bases map to TRBD1. The V gene's germline CDR1 is LNHDA and CDR2 SQIVND (reference sequence). V lost 5 bases to trimming and J lost 7 bases; unmatched junction nucleotides: 14. The CDR3 length is 16 residues. The DNA for the CDR3 is TGTGCCAGTAGTGGAGGGGGCGCGACTCTGAGCCAGCCCCAGCATTTT. Translating it yields CASSGGGATLSQPQHF.

In DNA, the CDR3 is TGTGCCAGCAGCCAGCCAGCGGGAGTCTACAATGAGCAGTTCTTC. Amino acid sequence: CASSQPAGVYNEQFF. The V call is TRBV3-1 (or the pseudogene TRBV3-2), the J call TRBJ2-1; 8 bases match TRBD2. This CDR3 spans 15 amino acids. Looked up from germline, CDR1 is LGHDT and CDR2 is YNNKEL (reference sequence). The junction had 4 bases not matched to a gene; V was cut back by 3 bases and J by 3 bases.

The chain uses TRBV6-2 or TRBV6-3 and TRBJ2-5; 10 bases map to TRBD1. The CDR3 has 15 residues. CDR1 is MNHEY, CDR2 SVGEGT, per germline. V lost 2 bases and J lost 5; bases outside the gene matches: 5. In DNA form, the CDR3 reads TGTGCCAGCAGTTACGACAGGGGGCTATGGGAGACCCAGTACTTC. Protein product: CASSYDRGLWETQYF.

V is TRBV10-3 and J is TRBJ2-1; TRBD2 might be the D (5 bases). The CDR3 runs 14 residues. V was trimmed by 2 bases and J by 6 bases, leaving 11 bases between them. Germline values: CDR1 ENHRY, CDR2 SYGVKD. The CDR3 sequence is CAISEARGFNEQFF. The CDR3, as DNA: TGTGCCATCAGTGAGGCTAGAGGGTTCAATGAGCAGTTCTTC.

The chain has TRBV10-1 and TRBJ1-1, with TRBD1 matching over 8 bases. The trim removed 7 bases at V and 6 bases at J, leaving 10 bases unmatched. The CDR3 spans 14 residues. Germline V gene sequence: CDR1 WNHNN, CDR2 SYGVQD (reference sequence). The CDR3 is CASKQGVRRPEAFF. The CDR3 DNA is TGCGCCAGCAAACAGGGGGTGAGGCGGCCTGAAGCTTTCTTT.

V usage is TRBV5-4 and J usage is TRBJ2-3, with TRBD2 identical over 14 bases. From germline, CDR1 is SGHNT and CDR2 YYREEE (reference sequence). The V segment lost 0 bases and the J segment 4 bases; nucleotides outside the gene matches: 4. The CDR3 has 17 amino acids. The CDR3 spells CASSLGLAGGRSDTQYF. The CDR3 DNA is TGTGCCAGCAGCTTGGGACTAGCGGGGGGGCGTTCAGATACGCAGTATTTT.

The chain is built from TRBV2 and TRBJ2-7; TRBD1 matches 10 bases. The V gene's germline CDR1 is SNHLY and CDR2 FYNNEI. With 7 bases clipped from V and 3 bases from J, the junction kept 9 bases outside the gene matches. The CDR3 has 15 amino acids. The CDR3 DNA reads as TGTGCCAGCACTTACCGGGACAGGGGTGGCTACGAGCAGTACTTC. Translation gives CASTYRDRGGYEQYF.

CDR3 DNA sequence: TGTGCCAGTCAGGGTAGCAATCAGCCCCAGCATTTT. Amino acid sequence: CASQGSNQPQHF. J is TRBJ1-5 and V is TRBV5-8; possibly TRBD1 for D (5 bases). Trimming left V 8 bases short and J 0 bases short, with 6 bases between. The CDR3 totals 12 residues. Germline-derived CDR1 and CDR2 are SGHTS and YDEGEE.

This clone appeared a few times. V gene TRBV3-1 (or the pseudogene TRBV3-2) combines with J gene TRBJ2-1; the match to TRBD2 covers 15 bases. The germline CDR1 and CDR2 sequences are LGHDT and YNNKEL (reference sequence). With V trimmed by 2 bases and J by 7 bases, 3 bases remained unmatched. The CDR3 has 16 amino acids. CDR3 coding DNA: TGTGCCAGCAGCCAACGGACTAGCGGGAGGGGAAATGAGCAGTTCTTC. Encoded protein: CASSQRTSGRGNEQFF.

The genes are TRBV19 and TRBJ1-2, with 10 bases fitting TRBD1. CDR1 and CDR2 from the germline V gene are LNHDA and SQIVND (reference sequence). V shed 5 bases, J shed 0 bases, and the junction held 6 bases outside the gene matches. The CDR3 runs to 16 residues. The CDR3 spells CASSFRDRGANYGYTF. In nucleotides, the CDR3 is TGTGCCAGTAGTTTCCGGGACAGGGGAGCTAACTATGGCTACACCTTC.

This sequence joins TRBV18 and TRBJ1-5, with D perhaps matching TRBD1 (5 bases). The CDR3 has 16 amino acids. Per germline, CDR1 KGHSH and CDR2 LQKENI. V lost 4 bases, J lost 1 base, and 14 bases lay in between. The CDR3: CASSQTGGLSNQPQHF. For the CDR3, the DNA is TGTGCCAGCTCACAAACGGGGGGTCTGAGCAATCAGCCCCAGCATTTT.

This clone appeared once. The rearrangement links TRBV6-6 to TRBJ1-5, with unresolved D. This CDR3 contains 12 residues. The germline V gene has CDR1 MNHNY and CDR2 SVGAGI (reference sequence). Trimming removed 2 bases at V and 11 bases at J, with 10 bases between. The CDR3 nucleotides are TGTGCCAGCAGTTACATGCGTGAAGCCCAGCATTTT. It yields the protein CASSYMREAQHF.

V gene TRBV24-1 combines with J gene TRBJ1-2; a possible D gene is TRBD1 (5 bases). The CDR3 length is 13 residues. V lost 3 bases and J 8 bases, leaving 12 bases between the germline ends. Germline V CDR1 and CDR2: KGHDR, SFDVKD. CDR3 amino acids: CATSDPVRGGYTF. In nucleotides, the CDR3 is TGTGCCACCAGTGATCCCGTAAGGGGCGGCTACACCTTC.

This clone was seen a handful of times. The CDR3 DNA reads TGTGCCAGCAGCCGGGAAAACTTTTTCTACGAGCAGTACTTC. It encodes CASSRENFFYEQYF. The V call is TRBV28, the J call TRBJ2-7, with D tentatively TRBD2 (5 bases). Germline V lookup: CDR1 MDHEN, CDR2 SYDVKM. The CDR3 is 14 amino acids. Trimming took 6 bases from V and 3 from J, leaving 15 bases between them.

The chain is built from TRBV19 and TRBJ2-2; D is undetermined. Germline V gives CDR1 LNHDA, CDR2 SQIVND (reference sequence). The CDR3 has 15 residues. The V and J ends lost 1 base and 0 bases respectively, with 6 bases between them. CDR3 sequence: CASSIGSANTGELFF. CDR3 DNA sequence: TGTGCCAGTAGTATAGGGTCGGCGAACACCGGGGAGCTGTTTTTT.

The V and J genes are TRBV9 and TRBJ1-4, with 7 bases lining up with TRBD1. J gave up 4 bases and V 5 bases, and 11 bases lay outside the gene matches. This CDR3 is built from 16 residues. CDR1 SGDLS and CDR2 YYNGEE come from the germline V gene. CDR3 bases: TGTGCCAGCAGTCCGATACCGGGACAGAGTAATGAAAAACTGTTTTTT. Amino acids: CASSPIPGQSNEKLFF.

The chain has TRBV12-1 and TRBJ1-1; the D call TRBD1 from the table was never checked on the DNA. TRBV12-1 is deemed a pseudogene. This CDR3 has 16 amino acids. CDR3 region: CASSIPQGALDTEAFF. The CDR3 DNA reads TGTGCCAGCAGCATACCACAGGGGGCATTGGACACTGAAGCTTTCTTT.